Listed below are T cell receptor beta chains from one sample, sequenced in a study of T cells in localized non-small cell lung cancer. Clones were sequenced by immunoSEQ multiplex PCR, and TCRdb holds only the in-frame ones, with some missing. The sample includes 7,000 to 7,500 clones, under 30% of them seen just once. The source was lung tumor tissue, collected before any cancer treatment. These receptors all come from a man aged 35 to 70 with stage III squamous cell lung carcinoma. Each CDR3 is given with its conserved first and last residue. The order of the fields is clone size, D gene, J gene, V gene, CDR3 DNA, CDR3 protein. The D gene is left open where the match is weak. The listing skips clone size in some rows; elsewhere it reads once, few, many or a size class.

few NA TRBJ1-2 TRBV11-3 TGTGCCAGCAGCTTAGTTTCAGGGTACCCTCCCTATGGCTACACCTTC CASSLVSGYPPYGYTF
NA NA TRBJ2-4 TRBV6-8 TGTGCCAGCAGTCTACTAACAGGGTCCAAAAACATTCAGTACTTC CASSLLTGSKNIQYF
few TRBD1 TRBJ2-2 TRBV6-8 TGTGCCAGCAGTGACAACAGGGGGTGGACCGGGGAGCTGTTTTTT CASSDNRGWTGELFF
few NA TRBJ1-2 TRBV9 TGTGCCAGCAGCACACCAAAGACGGGGTATGGCTACACCTTC CASSTPKTGYGYTF
NA NA TRBJ2-1 TRBV6-8 TGTGCCAGCAGTTACTGGTCTAGAAGCTCCTACAATGAGCAGTTCTTC CASSYWSRSSYNEQFF
NA TRBD2 TRBJ2-1 TRBV5-1 TGCGCCAGCAGCGACCTAGCGGGGGGCCTCAATGAGCAGTTCTTC CASSDLAGGLNEQFF
NA TRBD1 TRBJ1-2 TRBV18 TGTGCCAGCTCACAGGGACAGGGTGTCTATGGCTACACCTTC CASSQGQGVYGYTF
few NA TRBJ2-5 TRBV10-3 TGTGCCATCAGTGAAGGGGGGGCAGAGACCCAGTACTTC CAISEGGAETQYF
few NA TRBJ1-2 TRBV30 TGTGCCTGGAATCAGGGGTTCGGTGGCTACACCTTC CAWNQGFGGYTF
NA NA TRBJ2-6 TRBV4-1 TGCGCCAGCAGCCAAGATCATGGCAGGGAACTCGCAAAGGCCAACGTCCTGACTTTC CASSQDHGRELAKANVLTF
NA TRBD1 TRBJ1-3 TRBV15 TGTGCCACCAGCACGGGACAGGGTCACGGAAACACCATATATTTT CATSTGQGHGNTIYF
many TRBD2 TRBJ2-1 TRBV11-3 TGTGCCAGCAGCCGGACTAGCGGGACCTACAATGAGCAGTTCTTC CASSRTSGTYNEQFF
NA NA TRBJ2-6 TRBV11-3 TGTGCCAGCAGCTTGGAGGGGGCTGGGGCCAACGTCCTGACTTTC CASSLEGAGANVLTF
NA TRBD1 TRBJ1-2 TRBV6-8 TGTGCCAGCAGTTACGGGACAGGGGCCTATGGCTACACCTTC CASSYGTGAYGYTF
NA TRBD2 TRBJ2-7 TRBV15 TGTGCCACCAGCAGAGTTTCCGGGACTAGCGGGAAGAACGAGCAGTACTTC CATSRVSGTSGKNEQYF
medium-sized NA TRBJ2-2 TRBV9 TGTGCCAGCAGCATACAACCAGCGAACACCGGGGAGCTGTTTTTT CASSIQPANTGELFF
few TRBD2 TRBJ2-7 TRBV9 TGTGCCAGCAGCCGTACGGGACTAGCGGGAACCTACGAGCAGTACTTC CASSRTGLAGTYEQYF
NA NA TRBJ2-2 TRBV28 TGTGCCAGCAGTTTAGGGGGACGCCCGGTCCGGGAGCTGTTTTTT CASSLGGRPVRELFF
few TRBD1 TRBJ2-1 TRBV11-3 TGTGCCAGCAGCACGACCCCGGGACAGGGCATAAATGAGCAGTTCTTC CASSTTPGQGINEQFF
few NA TRBJ2-6 TRBV9 TGTGCCAGCAGCGTAGGCCTAGCTGGGGCCAACGTCCTGACTTTC CASSVGLAGANVLTF
few NA TRBJ1-3 TRBV11-3 TGTGCCAGCAGCTTAGAGGCCACCACCTCTGGAAACACCATATATTTT CASSLEATTSGNTIYF
few NA TRBJ1-1 TRBV7-2 TGTGCCAGCAGCCTTAGCTTGGGTCGGGAAGCTTTCTTT CASSLSLGREAFF
few TRBD1 TRBJ1-6 TRBV28 TGTGCCAGCAGTCTAGGGAGCGGTAAGGGGGCGTGGATGTCACCCCTCCACTTT CASSLGSGKGAWMSPLHF
few NA TRBJ2-5 TRBV11-3 TGTGCCAGCAGCTCCCCGGAGGGGGACTACCTCCAAGAGACCCAGTACTTC CASSSPEGDYLQETQYF
few NA TRBJ2-1 TRBV6-8 TGTGCCAGCAGCCGTACTACAGTCTACAATGAGCAGTTCTTC CASSRTTVYNEQFF
few NA TRBJ2-7 TRBV28 TGTGCCAGCAGTCTCAAACAGGGTTTGGCCCTCTACGAGCAGTACTTC CASSLKQGLALYEQYF
NA TRBD2 TRBJ2-3 TRBV11-3 TGTGCCAGCAGCTTGGGCCTACTAGCGGCAGGAGGAGATACGCAGTATTTT CASSLGLLAAGGDTQYF
NA NA TRBJ2-7 TRBV18 TGTGCCAGCTCACCACAGTTAGCGGAGTACGACGGGCAGTACTTC CASSPQLAEYDGQYF
NA TRBD1 TRBJ1-5 TRBV19 TGTGCCTCATCGGACAGGGCCAGCAATCAGCCCCAGCATTTT CASSDRASNQPQHF
NA TRBD1 TRBJ1-1 TRBV7-2 TGTGCCAGCAGCCCTACAGGGGGCACTGAAGCTTTCTTT CASSPTGGTEAFF
NA NA TRBJ1-2 TRBV11-3 TGTGCCAGCAGCTTATGGTCGGAGAGCTATGGCTACACCTTC CASSLWSESYGYTF
few TRBD1 TRBJ2-7 TRBV11-3 TGTGCCAGCAGGATGGACAGGTTCGATCTCGAGCAGTACTTC CASRMDRFDLEQYF
NA TRBD2 TRBJ2-4 TRBV19 TGTGCCAGTACCGTGACTAGCGGGGCATCTATAGCCAAAAACATTCAGTACTTC CASTVTSGASIAKNIQYF
few TRBD1 TRBJ1-5 TRBV28 TGTGCCAGCAGTTTCTCCAGGGGGCTTAGCAATCAGCCCCAGCATTTT CASSFSRGLSNQPQHF
NA TRBD1 TRBJ1-1 TRBV19 TGTGCCAGTAGTATAAGGACAGGGGCGACTGAAGCTTTCTTT CASSIRTGATEAFF
NA TRBD1 TRBJ2-3 TRBV18 TGTGCCAGCTCACAAACCGGGACAGGGAATACAGATACGCAGTATTTT CASSQTGTGNTDTQYF
few NA TRBJ1-1 TRBV9 TGTGCCAGCTGTCGGACAGTGAACACTGAAGCTTTCTTT CASCRTVNTEAFF
NA NA TRBJ2-6 TRBV28 TGTGCCAGCGAAGGGGCAAGGGCTGGGGCCAACGTCCTGACTTTC CASEGARAGANVLTF
NA TRBD2 TRBJ2-5 TRBV29-1 TGCAGCGTTGTACCGGGACTAGCGGGAGGTGGAGAGACCCAGTACTTC CSVVPGLAGGGETQYF
many TRBD1 TRBJ1-6 TRBV7-2 TGTGCCAGCAGTAGGGACAGTAGCTTTTGGATCCACTTT CASSRDSSFWIHF
NA NA TRBJ2-1 TRBV6-8 TGTGCCAGCAGTGGATTTAAGTCAGCAGCGAGCTCCTACAATGAGCAGTTCTTC CASSGFKSAASSYNEQFF
NA TRBD2 TRBJ2-1 TRBV5-1 TGCGCCAGCGGTCTCCGGACTAGCGGGACCGCATACAATGAGCAGTTCTTC CASGLRTSGTAYNEQFF
NA NA TRBJ2-7 TRBV18 TGTGCCAGCTCACCCGGAGTGGACGGGACCTACGAGCAGTACTTC CASSPGVDGTYEQYF
many TRBD1 TRBJ1-1 TRBV11-3 TGTGCCAGCAGCTGGGCAGGGGGAGACACTGAAGCTTTCTTT CASSWAGGDTEAFF
few NA TRBJ2-7 TRBV6-8 TGTGCCAGCAGTGCCAGCGAGGGCATTTCCTACGAGCAGTACTTC CASSASEGISYEQYF
NA TRBD1 TRBJ2-3 TRBV9 TGTGCCAGCAGCGTGCGACAGGGAGCCGATACGCAGTATTTT CASSVRQGADTQYF
few NA TRBJ2-2 TRBV6-1 TGTGCCATCAGTGAAGGGACTGGGAACACCGGGGAGCTGTTTTTT CAISEGTGNTGELFF
few TRBD1 TRBJ1-2 TRBV6-8 TGTGCCAGCAGAACCCTGACAGGGACCTATGGCTACACCTTC CASRTLTGTYGYTF
NA TRBD1 TRBJ1-1 TRBV6-8 TGTGCCAGCAGCGGAACAGGGGGGACCACTGAAGCTTTCTTT CASSGTGGTTEAFF
NA NA TRBJ1-1 TRBV29-1 TGCAGCGTCGCCAGTAGGGGACGGGACACTGAAGCTTTCTTT CSVASRGRDTEAFF
NA TRBD2 TRBJ2-3 TRBV29-1 TGCAGCGTTGGGGAGGGGCTGTTCACAGATACGCAGTATTTT CSVGEGLFTDTQYF
NA TRBD2 TRBJ2-1 TRBV9 TGTGCCAGCAGCCCCGATCATAGCGGGAGATACAATGAGCAGTTCTTC CASSPDHSGRYNEQFF
few NA TRBJ1-5 TRBV9 TGTGCCAGCAGCGGGGGTAAGGAGCCCCAGCATTTT CASSGGKEPQHF